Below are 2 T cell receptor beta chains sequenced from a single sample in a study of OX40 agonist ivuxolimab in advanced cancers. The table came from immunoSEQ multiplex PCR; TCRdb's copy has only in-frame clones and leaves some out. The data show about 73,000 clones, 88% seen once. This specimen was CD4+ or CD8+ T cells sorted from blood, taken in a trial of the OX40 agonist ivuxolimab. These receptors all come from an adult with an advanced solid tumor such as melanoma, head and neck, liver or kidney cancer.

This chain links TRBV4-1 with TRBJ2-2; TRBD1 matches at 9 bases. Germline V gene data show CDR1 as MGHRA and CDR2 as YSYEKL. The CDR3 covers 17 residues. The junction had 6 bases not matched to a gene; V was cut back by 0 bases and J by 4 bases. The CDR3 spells CASSQDRDRAGTGELFF. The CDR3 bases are TGCGCCAGCAGCCAAGATCGGGACAGGGCGGGCACCGGGGAGCTGTTTTTT.

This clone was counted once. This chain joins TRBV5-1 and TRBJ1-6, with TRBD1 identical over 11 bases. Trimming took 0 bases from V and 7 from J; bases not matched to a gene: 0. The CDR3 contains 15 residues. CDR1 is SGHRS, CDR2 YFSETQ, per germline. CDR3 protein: CASSLGDRGNSPLHF. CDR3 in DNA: TGCGCCAGCAGCTTGGGGGACAGGGGGAATTCACCCCTCCACTTT.